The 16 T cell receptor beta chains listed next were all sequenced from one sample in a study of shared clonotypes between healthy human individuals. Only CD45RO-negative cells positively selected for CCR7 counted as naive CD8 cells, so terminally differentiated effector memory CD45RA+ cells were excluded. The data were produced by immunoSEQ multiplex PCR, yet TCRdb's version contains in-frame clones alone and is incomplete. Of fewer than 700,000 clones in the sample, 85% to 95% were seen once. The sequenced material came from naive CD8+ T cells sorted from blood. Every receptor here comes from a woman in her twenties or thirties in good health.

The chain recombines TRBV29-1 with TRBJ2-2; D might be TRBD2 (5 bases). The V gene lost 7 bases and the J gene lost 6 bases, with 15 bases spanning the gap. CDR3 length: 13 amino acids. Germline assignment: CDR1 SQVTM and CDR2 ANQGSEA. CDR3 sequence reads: CSASLVYPGELFF. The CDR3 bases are TGCAGCGCGTCACTAGTTTACCCCGGGGAGCTGTTTTTT.

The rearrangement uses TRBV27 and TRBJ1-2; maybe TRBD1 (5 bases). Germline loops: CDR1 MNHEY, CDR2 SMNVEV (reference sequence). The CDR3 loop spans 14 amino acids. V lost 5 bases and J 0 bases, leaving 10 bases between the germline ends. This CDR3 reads CASSGGTANYGYTF. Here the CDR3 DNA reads TGTGCCAGCAGTGGGGGTACAGCTAACTATGGCTACACCTTC.

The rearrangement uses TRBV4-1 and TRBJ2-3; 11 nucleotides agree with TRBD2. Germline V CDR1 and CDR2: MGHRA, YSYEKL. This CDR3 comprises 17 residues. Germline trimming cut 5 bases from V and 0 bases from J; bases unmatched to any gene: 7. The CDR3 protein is CASSRRTSGYSTDTQYF. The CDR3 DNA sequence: TGCGCCAGCAGCAGACGGACTAGCGGGTATAGCACAGATACGCAGTATTTT.

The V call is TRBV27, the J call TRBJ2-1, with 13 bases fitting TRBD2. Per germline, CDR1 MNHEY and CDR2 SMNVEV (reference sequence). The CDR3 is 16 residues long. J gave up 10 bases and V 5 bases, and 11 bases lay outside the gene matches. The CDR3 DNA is TGTGCCAGCAGTACAATACTAGCGGGAGGGCCATTCGAGCAGTTCTTC. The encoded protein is CASSTILAGGPFEQFF.

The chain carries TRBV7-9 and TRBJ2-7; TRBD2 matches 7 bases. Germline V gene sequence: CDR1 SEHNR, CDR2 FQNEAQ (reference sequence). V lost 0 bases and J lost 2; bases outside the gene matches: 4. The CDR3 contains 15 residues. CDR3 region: CASSLAPSGAYEQYF. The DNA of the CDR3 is TGTGCCAGCAGCTTAGCGCCGAGCGGGGCCTACGAGCAGTACTTC.

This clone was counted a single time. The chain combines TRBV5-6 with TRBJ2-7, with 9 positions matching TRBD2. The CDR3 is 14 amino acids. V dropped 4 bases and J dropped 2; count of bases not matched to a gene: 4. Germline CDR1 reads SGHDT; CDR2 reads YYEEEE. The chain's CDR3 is CASSPSGVAYEQYF. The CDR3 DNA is TGTGCCAGCAGCCCTAGCGGGGTAGCCTACGAGCAGTACTTC. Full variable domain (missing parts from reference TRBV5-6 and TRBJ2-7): DAGVTQSPTHLIKTRGQQVTLRCSPKSGHDTVSWYQQALGQGPQFIFQYYEEEERQRGNFPDRFSGHQFPNYSSELNVNALLLGDSALYLCASSPSGVAYEQYFGPGTRLTVT.

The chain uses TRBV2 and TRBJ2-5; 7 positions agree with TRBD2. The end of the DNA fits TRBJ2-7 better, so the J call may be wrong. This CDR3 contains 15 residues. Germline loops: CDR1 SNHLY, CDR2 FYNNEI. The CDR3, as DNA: TGTGCCAGCAGTGAGGCCAGCGGGACTACCTACGAGCAGTACTTC. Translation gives CASSEASGTTYEQYF.

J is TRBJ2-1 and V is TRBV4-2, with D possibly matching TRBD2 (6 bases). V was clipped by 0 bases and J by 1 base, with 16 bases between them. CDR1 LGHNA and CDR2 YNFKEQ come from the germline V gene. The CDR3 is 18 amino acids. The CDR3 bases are TGTGCCAGCAGCCAAGAGCGGATTAGCGGACTTTCCTACAATGAGCAGTTCTTC. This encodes CASSQERISGLSYNEQFF.

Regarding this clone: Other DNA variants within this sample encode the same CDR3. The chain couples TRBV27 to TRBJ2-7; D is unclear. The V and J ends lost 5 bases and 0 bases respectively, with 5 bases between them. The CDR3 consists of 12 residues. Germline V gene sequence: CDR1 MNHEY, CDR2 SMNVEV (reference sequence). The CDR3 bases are TGTGCCAGCAGTGGCGGCTCCTACGAGCAGTACTTC. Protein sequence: CASSGGSYEQYF.

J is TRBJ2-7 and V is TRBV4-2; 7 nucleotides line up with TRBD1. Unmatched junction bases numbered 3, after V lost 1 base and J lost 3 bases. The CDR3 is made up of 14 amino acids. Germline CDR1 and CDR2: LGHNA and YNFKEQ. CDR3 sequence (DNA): TGTGCCAGCAGCCAAGGAGCAGGGGGCTACGAGCAGTACTTC. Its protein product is CASSQGAGGYEQYF.

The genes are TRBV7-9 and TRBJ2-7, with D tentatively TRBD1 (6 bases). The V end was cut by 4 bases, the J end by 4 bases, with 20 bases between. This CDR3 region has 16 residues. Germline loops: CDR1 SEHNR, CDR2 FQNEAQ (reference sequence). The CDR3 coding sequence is TGTGCCAGCAGCTCCCCCCCGACAGGAAGATTATACGAGCAGTACTTC. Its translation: CASSSPPTGRLYEQYF.

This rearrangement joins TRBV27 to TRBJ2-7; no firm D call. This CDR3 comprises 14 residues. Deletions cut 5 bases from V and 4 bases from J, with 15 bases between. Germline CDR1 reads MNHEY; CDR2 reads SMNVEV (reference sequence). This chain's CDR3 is CASSPFKGTYEQYF. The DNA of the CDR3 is TGTGCCAGCAGTCCATTCAAGGGAACTTACGAGCAGTACTTC.

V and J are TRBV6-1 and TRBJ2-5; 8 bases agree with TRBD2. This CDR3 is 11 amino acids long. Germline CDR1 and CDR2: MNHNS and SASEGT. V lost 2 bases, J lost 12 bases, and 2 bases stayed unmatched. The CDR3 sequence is CASSEREGEYF. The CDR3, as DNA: TGTGCCAGCAGTGAACGGGAGGGCGAGTACTTC.

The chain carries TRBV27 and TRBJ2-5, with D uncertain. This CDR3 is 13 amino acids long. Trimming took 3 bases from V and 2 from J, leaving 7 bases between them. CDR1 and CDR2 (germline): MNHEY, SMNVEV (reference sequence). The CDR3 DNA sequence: TGTGCCAGCAGTTTTATGGAACAAGAGACCCAGTACTTC. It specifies CASSFMEQETQYF.

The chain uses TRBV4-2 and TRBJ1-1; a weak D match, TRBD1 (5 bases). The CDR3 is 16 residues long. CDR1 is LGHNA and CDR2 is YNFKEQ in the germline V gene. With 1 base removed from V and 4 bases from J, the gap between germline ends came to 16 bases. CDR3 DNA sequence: TGTGCCAGCAGCCAAGTTGTCGGGGGAGAAAGCACTGAAGCTTTCTTT. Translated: CASSQVVGGESTEAFF.

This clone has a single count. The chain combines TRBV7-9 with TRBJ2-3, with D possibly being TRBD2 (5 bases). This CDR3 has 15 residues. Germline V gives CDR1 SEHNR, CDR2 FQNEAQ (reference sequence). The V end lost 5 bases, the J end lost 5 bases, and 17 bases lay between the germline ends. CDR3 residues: CASSPRFGDEDTQYF. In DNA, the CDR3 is TGTGCCAGCAGCCCCCGTTTCGGGGATGAAGATACGCAGTATTTT.